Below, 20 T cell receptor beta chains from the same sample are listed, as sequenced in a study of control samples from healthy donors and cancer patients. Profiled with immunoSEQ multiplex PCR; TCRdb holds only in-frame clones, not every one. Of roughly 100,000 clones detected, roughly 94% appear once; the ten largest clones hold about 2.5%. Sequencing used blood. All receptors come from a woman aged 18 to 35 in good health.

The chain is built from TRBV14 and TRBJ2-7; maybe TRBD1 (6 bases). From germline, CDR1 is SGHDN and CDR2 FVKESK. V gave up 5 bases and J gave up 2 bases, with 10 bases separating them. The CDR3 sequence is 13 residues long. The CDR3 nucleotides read TGTGCCAGCAGCACGACAGGCACCTACGAGCAGTACTTC. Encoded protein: CASSTTGTYEQYF.

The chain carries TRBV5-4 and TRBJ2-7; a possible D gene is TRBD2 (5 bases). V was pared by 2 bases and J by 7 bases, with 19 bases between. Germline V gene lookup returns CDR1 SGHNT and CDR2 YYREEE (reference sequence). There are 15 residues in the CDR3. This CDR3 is CASSFGSGGLREQYF. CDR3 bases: TGTGCCAGCAGCTTTGGGTCCGGAGGTCTTCGGGAGCAGTACTTC.

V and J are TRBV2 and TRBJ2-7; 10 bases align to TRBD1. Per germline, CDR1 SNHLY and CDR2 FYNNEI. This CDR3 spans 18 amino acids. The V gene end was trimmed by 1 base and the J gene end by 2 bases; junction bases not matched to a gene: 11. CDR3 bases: TGTGCCAGCAGTGAAGACGTGATCCCCGGGACAGGGGCCTACGAGCAGTACTTC. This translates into CASSEDVIPGTGAYEQYF.

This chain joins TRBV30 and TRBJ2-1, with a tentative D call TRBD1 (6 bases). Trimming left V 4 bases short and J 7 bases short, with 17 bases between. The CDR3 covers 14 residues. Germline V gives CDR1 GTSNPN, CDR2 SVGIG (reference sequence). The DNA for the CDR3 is TGTGCCTGGACCATAATTTACAGGGAAAATGAGCAGTTCTTC. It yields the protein CAWTIIYRENEQFF.

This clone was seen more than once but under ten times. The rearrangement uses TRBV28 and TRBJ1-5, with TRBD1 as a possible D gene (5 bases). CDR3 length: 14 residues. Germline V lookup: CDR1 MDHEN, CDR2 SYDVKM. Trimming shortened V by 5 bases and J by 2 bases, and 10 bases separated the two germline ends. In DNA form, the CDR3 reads TGTGCCAGCAGTCGGGGGGAAGGCAATCAGCCCCAGCATTTT. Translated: CASSRGEGNQPQHF.

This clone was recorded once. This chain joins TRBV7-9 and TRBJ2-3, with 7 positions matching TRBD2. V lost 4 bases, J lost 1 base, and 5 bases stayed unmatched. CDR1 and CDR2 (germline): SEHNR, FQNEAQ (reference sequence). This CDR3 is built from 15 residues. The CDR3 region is CASSSLRGGTDTQYF. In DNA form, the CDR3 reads TGTGCCAGCAGCTCCCTACGGGGGGGCACAGATACGCAGTATTTT.

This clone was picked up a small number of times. This CDR3 is CASSPHPENTEAFF. DNA of the CDR3: TGTGCCAGCAGTCCCCACCCGGAGAACACTGAAGCTTTCTTT. The chain links TRBV6-4 to TRBJ1-1, with unresolved D. V was pared by 5 bases and J by 1 base, with 11 bases between. Germline CDR1 MRHNA, CDR2 SNTAGT. The CDR3 covers 14 residues.

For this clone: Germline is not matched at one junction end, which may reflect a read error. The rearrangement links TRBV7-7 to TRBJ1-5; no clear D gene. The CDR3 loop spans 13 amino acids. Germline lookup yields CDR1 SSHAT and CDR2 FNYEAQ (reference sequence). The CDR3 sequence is CASSLARDQPQHF. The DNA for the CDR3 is TGTGCTAGCAGCTTAGCCCGGGATCAGCCCCAGCATTTT.

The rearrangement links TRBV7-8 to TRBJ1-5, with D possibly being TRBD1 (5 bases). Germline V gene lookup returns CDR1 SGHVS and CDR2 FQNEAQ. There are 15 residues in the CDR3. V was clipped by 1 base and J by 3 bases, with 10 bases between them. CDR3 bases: TGTGCCAGCAGCTTAGTTGAGGGGCCCAATCAGCCCCAGCATTTT. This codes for CASSLVEGPNQPQHF.

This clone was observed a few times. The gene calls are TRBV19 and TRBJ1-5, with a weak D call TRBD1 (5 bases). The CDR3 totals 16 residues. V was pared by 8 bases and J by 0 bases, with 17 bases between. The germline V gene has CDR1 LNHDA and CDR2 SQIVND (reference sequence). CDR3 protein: CASGGDWGYSNQPQHF. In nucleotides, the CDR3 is TGTGCCAGTGGGGGAGATTGGGGGTATAGCAATCAGCCCCAGCATTTT. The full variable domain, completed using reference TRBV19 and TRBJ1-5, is DGGITQSPKYLFRKEGQNVTLSCEQNLNHDAMYWYRQDPGQGLRLIYYSQIVNDFQKGDIAEGYSVSREKKESFPLTVTSAQKNPTAFYLCASGGDWGYSNQPQHFGDGTRLSIL.

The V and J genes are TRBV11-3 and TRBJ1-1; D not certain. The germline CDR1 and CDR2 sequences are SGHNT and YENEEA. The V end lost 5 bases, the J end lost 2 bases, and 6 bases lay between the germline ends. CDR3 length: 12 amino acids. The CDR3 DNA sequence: TGTGCCAGCAGCAAGGCAAACACTGAAGCTTTCTTT. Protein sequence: CASSKANTEAFF.

For the CDR3, the DNA is TGTGCCAGCAGCTTAAAGAGAGTACGGGTATCCCAAGAGACCCAGTACTTC. The encoded protein is CASSLKRVRVSQETQYF. The gene calls are TRBV7-8 and TRBJ2-5; D gene unclear. Between the trimmed V and J ends, which lost 2 bases and 1 base, there was a span of 17 bases. CDR3 length equals 17 residues. Germline V lookup: CDR1 SGHVS, CDR2 FQNEAQ.

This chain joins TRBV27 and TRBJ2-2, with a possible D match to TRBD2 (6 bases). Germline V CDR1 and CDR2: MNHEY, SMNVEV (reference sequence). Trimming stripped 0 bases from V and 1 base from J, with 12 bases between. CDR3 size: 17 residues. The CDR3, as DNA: TGTGCCAGCAGTTTATCGATTGTGGGGGGGAACACCGGGGAGCTGTTTTTT. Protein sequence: CASSLSIVGGNTGELFF.

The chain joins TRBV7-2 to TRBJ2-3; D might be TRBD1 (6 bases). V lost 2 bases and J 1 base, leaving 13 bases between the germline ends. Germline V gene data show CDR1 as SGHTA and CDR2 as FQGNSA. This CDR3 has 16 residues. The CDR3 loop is CASSLIPGTRTDTQYF. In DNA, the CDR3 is TGTGCCAGCAGCTTAATTCCGGGGACACGCACAGATACGCAGTATTTT.

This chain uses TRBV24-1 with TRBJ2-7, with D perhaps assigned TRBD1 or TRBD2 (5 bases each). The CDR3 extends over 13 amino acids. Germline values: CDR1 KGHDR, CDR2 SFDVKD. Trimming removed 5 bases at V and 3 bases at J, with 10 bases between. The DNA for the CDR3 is TGTGCCACCAGTGTCCCAGGGAGCTACGAGCAGTACTTC. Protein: CATSVPGSYEQYF.

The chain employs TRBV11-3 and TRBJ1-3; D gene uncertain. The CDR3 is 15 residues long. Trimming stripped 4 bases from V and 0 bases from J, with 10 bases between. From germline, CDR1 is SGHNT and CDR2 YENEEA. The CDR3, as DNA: TGTGCCAGCAGCTCCGCACAGCTCTCTGGAAACACCATATATTTT. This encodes CASSSAQLSGNTIYF.

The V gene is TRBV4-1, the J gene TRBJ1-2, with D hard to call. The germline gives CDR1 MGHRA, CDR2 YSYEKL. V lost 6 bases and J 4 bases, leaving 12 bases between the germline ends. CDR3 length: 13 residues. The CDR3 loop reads CASSPREGYGYTF. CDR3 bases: TGCGCCAGCAGTCCCCGGGAAGGCTATGGCTACACCTTC.

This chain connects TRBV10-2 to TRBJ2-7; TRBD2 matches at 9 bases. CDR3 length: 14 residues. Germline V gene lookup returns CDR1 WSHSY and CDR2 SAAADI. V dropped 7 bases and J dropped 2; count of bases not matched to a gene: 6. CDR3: CASISGGLPYEQYF. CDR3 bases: TGCGCCAGCATCAGCGGGGGGCTCCCCTACGAGCAGTACTTC.

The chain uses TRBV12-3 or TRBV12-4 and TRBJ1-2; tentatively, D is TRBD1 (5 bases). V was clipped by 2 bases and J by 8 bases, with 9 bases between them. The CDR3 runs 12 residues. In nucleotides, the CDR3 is TGTGCCAGCAGTTTAAGGGGAGAAGGCTACACCTTC. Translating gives CASSLRGEGYTF.

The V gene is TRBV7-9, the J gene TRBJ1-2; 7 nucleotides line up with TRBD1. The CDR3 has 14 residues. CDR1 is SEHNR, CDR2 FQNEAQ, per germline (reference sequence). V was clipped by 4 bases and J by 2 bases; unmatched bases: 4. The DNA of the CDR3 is TGTGCCAGCAGCTCGACAGGGCCCAACTATGGCTACACCTTC. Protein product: CASSSTGPNYGYTF.